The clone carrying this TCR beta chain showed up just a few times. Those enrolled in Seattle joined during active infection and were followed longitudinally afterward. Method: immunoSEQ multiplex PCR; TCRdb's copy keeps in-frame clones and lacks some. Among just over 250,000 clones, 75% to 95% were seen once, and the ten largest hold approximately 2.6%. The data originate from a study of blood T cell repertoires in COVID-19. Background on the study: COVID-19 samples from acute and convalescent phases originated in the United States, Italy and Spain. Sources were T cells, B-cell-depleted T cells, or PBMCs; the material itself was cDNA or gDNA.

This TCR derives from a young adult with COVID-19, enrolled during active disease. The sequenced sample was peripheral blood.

The CDR3, as DNA: TGTGCCAGCAGACTAGCCGACATCTACAGCTCCTACAATGAGCAGTTCTTC. This sequence encodes CASRLADIYSSYNEQFF. The chain is built from TRBV11-2 and TRBJ2-1; maybe TRBD2 (6 bases). Trimming stripped 6 bases from V and 0 bases from J, with 18 bases between. CDR1 and CDR2 from the germline V gene are SGHAT and FQNNGV. This CDR3 has 17 amino acids.